This T cell receptor (beta chain) was observed in a study of long-term antiretroviral therapy in people with HIV. Study as a whole: The oldest samples precede the 2015 immediate-ART recommendation by about a decade. Whole-study results and caveats: Patients on ART gained diversity, which nonetheless stayed below transplant donor controls. Controls had broader CDR3 length ranges than HIV repertoires did.

The assay, immunoSEQ v3.0, was run at survey level. Using immunoSEQ multiplex PCR, the repertoire was profiled, and TCRdb retains in-frame clones only, with some absent. The sample includes about 29,000 clones, more than 80% seen only once; the top ten take around 8%. HIV-positive participants were all treated in the United States. Remarks on this clone: Its antigen is unidentified.

Germline V gene sequence: CDR1 MGHRA, CDR2 YSYEKL. The junction had 7 bases not matched to a gene; V was cut back by 4 bases and J by 9 bases. This CDR3 contains 15 residues. Sequencing used unsorted PBMCs, obtained 3.2 years before starting antiretroviral therapy. J is TRBJ2-1 and V is TRBV4-1; 12 bases are a match to TRBD2. The origin of this receptor is a man aged 45-65 years with HIV. For the CDR3, the DNA is TGCGCCAGCAGCCCCAGACTAGCGGGAGTTTTTGAGCAGTTCTTC. This sequence encodes CASSPRLAGVFEQFF.